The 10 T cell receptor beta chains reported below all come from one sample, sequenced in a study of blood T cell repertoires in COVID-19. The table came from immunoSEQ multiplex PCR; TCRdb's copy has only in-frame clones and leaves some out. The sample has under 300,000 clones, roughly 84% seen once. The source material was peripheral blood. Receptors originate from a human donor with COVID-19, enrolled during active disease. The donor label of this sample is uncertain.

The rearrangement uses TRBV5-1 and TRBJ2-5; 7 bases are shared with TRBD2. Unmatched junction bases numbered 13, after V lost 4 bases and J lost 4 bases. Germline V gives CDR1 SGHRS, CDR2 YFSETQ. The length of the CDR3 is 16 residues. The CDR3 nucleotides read TGCGCCAGCAGCCCTAATGCGGGTGGGAGGGGAGAGACCCAGTACTTC. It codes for CASSPNAGGRGETQYF.

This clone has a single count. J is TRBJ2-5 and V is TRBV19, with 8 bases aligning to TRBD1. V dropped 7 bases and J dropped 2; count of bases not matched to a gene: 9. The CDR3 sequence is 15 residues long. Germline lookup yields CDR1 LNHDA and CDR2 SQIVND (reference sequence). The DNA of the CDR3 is TGTGCCAGTACCGCCCGAGACAGGGGACAAGAGACCCAGTACTTC. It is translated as CASTARDRGQETQYF.

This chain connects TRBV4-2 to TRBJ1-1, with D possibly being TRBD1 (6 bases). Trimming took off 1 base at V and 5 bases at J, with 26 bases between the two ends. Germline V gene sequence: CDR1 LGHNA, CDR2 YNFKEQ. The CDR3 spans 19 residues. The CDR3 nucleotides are TGTGCCAGCAGCCAAGGGAAGACCTCAGGACAGCCCAAAGGGACTGAAGCTTTCTTT. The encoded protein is CASSQGKTSGQPKGTEAFF.

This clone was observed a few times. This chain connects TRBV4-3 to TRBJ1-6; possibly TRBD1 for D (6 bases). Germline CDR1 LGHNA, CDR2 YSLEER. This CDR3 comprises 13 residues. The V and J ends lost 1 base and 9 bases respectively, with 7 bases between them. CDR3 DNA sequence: TGCGCCAGCAGCCAAGGACAGGCTTCACCCCTCCACTTT. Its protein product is CASSQGQASPLHF.

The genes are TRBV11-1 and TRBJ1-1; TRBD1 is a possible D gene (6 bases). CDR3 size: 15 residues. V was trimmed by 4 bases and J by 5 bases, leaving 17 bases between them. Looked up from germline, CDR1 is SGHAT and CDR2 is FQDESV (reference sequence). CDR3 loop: CASSSDGTFGTEAFF. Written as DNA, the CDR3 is TGTGCCAGCAGCTCCGACGGGACATTTGGGACTGAAGCTTTCTTT.

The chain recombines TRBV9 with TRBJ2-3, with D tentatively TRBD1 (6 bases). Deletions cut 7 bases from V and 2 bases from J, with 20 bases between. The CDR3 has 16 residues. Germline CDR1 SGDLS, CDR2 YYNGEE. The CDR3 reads CASGPQGSPSTDTQYF. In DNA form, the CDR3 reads TGTGCCAGCGGCCCACAGGGCAGCCCTTCCACAGATACGCAGTATTTT. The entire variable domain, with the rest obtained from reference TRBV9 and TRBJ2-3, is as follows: DSGVTQTPKHLITATGQRVTLRCSPRSGDLSVYWYQQSLDQGLQFLIQYYNGEERAKGNILERFSAQQFPDLHSELNLSSLELGDSALYFCASGPQGSPSTDTQYFGPGTRLTVL.

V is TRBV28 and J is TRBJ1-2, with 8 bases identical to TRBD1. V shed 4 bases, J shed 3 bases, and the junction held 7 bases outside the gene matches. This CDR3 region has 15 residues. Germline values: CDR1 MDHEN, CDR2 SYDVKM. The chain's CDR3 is CASSSFGTGYYGYTF. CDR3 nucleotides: TGTGCCAGCAGTTCTTTTGGGACAGGCTACTATGGCTACACCTTC.

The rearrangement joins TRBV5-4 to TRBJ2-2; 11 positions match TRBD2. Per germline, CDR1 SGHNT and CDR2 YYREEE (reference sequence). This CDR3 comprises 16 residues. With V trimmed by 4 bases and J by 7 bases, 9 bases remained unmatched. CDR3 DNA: TGTGCCAGCAGCCGGGGCGGACTAGCGGGCGGCGGGGAGCTGTTTTTT. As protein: CASSRGGLAGGGELFF.

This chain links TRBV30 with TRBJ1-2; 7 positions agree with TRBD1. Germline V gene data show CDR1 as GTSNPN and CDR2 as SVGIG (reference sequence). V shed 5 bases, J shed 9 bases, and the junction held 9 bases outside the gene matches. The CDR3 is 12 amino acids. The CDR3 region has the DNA TGTGCCTGGGCGACAGGGTTCACGAGCTACACCTTC. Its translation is CAWATGFTSYTF. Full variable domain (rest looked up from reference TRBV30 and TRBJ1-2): SQTIHQWPATLVQPVGSPLSLECTVEGTSNPNLYWYRQAAGRGLQLLFYSVGIGQISSEVPQNLSASRPQDRQFILSSKKLLLSDSGFYLCAWATGFTSYTFGSGTRLTVV.

The CDR3 reads CASSSGLSPGPYHTGELFF. The CDR3 DNA reads TGTGCCAGCAGCTCGGGACTCAGCCCGGGGCCCTATCACACCGGGGAGCTGTTTTTT. J is TRBJ2-2 and V is TRBV11-2; D may be TRBD2 (6 bases). The CDR3 is 19 residues long. The germline V and J ends were trimmed by 4 bases and 3 bases, with 24 bases remaining between them. Germline CDR1 SGHAT, CDR2 FQNNGV.